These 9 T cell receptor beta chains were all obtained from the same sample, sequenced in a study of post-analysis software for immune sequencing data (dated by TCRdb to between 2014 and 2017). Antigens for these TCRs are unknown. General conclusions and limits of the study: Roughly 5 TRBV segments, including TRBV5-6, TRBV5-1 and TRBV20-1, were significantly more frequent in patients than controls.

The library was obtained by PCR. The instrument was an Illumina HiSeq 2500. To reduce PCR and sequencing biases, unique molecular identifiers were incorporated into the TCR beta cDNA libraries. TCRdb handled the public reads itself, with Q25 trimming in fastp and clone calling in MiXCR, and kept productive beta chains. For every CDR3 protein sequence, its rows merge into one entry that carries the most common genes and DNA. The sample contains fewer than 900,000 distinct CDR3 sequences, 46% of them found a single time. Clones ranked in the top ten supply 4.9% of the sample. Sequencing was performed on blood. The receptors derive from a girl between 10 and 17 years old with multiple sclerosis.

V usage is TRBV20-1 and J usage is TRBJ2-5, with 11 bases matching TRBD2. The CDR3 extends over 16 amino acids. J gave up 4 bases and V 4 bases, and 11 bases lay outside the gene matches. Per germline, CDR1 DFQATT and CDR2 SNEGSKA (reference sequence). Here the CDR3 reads CSAIPTSGTLGETQYF. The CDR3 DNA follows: TGCAGTGCTATCCCGACTAGCGGGACGCTGGGAGAGACCCAGTACTTC.

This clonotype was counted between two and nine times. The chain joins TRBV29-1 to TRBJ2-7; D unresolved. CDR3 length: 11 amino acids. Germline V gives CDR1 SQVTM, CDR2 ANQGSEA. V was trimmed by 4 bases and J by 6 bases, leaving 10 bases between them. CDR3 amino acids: CSVGGTLEQYF. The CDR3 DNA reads TGCAGCGTTGGAGGCACTCTCGAGCAGTACTTC.

The CDR3 loop reads CASSLAVGDGSSYEQYF. CDR3 DNA sequence: TGTGCCAGCAGTTTAGCGGTTGGGGACGGATCCTCCTACGAGCAGTACTTC. The J gene is TRBJ2-7, the V gene TRBV12-3 or TRBV12-4; D tentatively reads TRBD1 or TRBD2 (5 bases each). This CDR3 has 17 amino acids. V was clipped by 0 bases and J by 0 bases, with 15 bases between them.

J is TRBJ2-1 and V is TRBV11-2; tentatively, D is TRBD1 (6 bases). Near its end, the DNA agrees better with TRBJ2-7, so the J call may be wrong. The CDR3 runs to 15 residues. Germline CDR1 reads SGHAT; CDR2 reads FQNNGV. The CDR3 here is CASRAQGPPYNEQYF. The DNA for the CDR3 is TGTGCCAGCAGAGCCCAGGGGCCCCCTTACAATGAGCAGTACTTC.

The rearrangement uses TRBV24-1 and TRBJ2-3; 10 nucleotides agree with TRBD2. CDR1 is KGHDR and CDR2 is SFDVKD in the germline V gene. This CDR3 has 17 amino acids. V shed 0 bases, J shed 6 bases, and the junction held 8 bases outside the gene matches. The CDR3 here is CATSDLGPSGSVDTQYF. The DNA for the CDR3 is TGTGCCACCAGTGATTTGGGGCCTAGCGGGAGTGTGGATACGCAGTATTTT.

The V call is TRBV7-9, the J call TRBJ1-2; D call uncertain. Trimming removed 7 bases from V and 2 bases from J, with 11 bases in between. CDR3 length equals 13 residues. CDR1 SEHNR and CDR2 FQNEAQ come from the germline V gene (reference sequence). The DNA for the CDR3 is TGTGCCAGCACCCCGGACGGAAACTATGGCTACACCTTC. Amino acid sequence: CASTPDGNYGYTF.

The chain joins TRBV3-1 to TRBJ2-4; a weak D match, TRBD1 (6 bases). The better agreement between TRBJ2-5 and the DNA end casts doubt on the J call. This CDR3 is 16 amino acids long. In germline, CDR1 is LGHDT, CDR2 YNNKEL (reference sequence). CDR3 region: CASSLSAVYREETQYF. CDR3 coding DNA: TGTGCCAGCAGCCTCAGCGCAGTATACAGGGAAGAGACCCAGTACTTC.

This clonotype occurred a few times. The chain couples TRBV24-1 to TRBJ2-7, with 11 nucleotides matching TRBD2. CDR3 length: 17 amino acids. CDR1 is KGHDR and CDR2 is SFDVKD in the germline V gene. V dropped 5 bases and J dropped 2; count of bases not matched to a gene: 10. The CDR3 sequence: CATSGHPTSGKTYEQYF. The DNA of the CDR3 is TGTGCCACCAGTGGTCATCCGACTAGCGGGAAAACCTACGAGCAGTACTTC.

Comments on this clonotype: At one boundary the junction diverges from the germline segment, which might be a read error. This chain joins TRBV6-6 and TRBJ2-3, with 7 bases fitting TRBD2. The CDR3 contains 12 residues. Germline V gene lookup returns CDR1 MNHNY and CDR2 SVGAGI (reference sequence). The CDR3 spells CAGGTTHDTRYF. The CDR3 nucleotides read TGTGCCGGCGGGACTACCCACGATACGCGGTATTTT.